The 29 T cell receptor beta chains below come from one sample, sequenced in a study of blood T cell repertoires in COVID-19. Data came from immunoSEQ multiplex PCR; TCRdb stores just in-frame clones and leaves some out. The table has 60,000 or so clones, around four fifths seen once. The sample was peripheral blood. Receptor source: a young man with COVID-19, enrolled during active disease.

CDR3 DNA sequence: TGTGCCAGCAGCTCGGGTAGGAACACCATATATTTT. It encodes CASSSGRNTIYF. The genes are TRBV5-6 and TRBJ1-3; the D is unclear. V was cut by 3 bases and J by 7 bases, with 8 bases left in between. Germline V gives CDR1 SGHDT, CDR2 YYEEEE. The CDR3 covers 12 residues.

The table lists this clone with a count of one. The CDR3: CASTGSSSGNTIYF. In nucleotides, the CDR3 is TGTGCCTCAACGGGGTCCAGCTCTGGAAACACCATATATTTT. The V and J genes are TRBV30 and TRBJ1-3; D is ambiguous. Trimming removed 7 bases at V and 0 bases at J, with 13 bases between. Germline CDR1 and CDR2: GTSNPN and SVGIG (reference sequence). The CDR3 covers 14 residues.

This chain links TRBV7-2 with TRBJ1-1, with D hard to call. The CDR3 covers 11 residues. Trimming removed 2 bases at V and 12 bases at J, with 10 bases between. Germline assignment: CDR1 SGHTA and CDR2 FQGNSA. The CDR3 DNA is TGTGCCAGCAGCTTAATTGGCAGGCCTTTCTTT. The encoded protein is CASSLIGRPFF.

This chain joins TRBV12-5 and TRBJ2-7; D is undetermined. Germline loops: CDR1 LGHNT, CDR2 FRNRAP. Trimming cost V 5 bases and J 4 bases, with 9 bases left between them. The CDR3 has 12 amino acids. CDR3 region: CASGPSLYEQYF. As DNA, the CDR3 is TGTGCTAGTGGTCCTTCTCTATACGAGCAGTACTTC.

The chain links TRBV7-3 to TRBJ2-1; possible D gene TRBD2, 5 bases. Germline V gene lookup returns CDR1 SGHTA and CDR2 FQGTGA. The CDR3 extends over 13 amino acids. Trimming removed 5 bases at V and 5 bases at J, with 10 bases between. This CDR3 reads CASSPGVDNEQFF. CDR3 nucleotide sequence: TGTGCCAGCAGCCCCGGGGTCGACAATGAGCAGTTCTTC.

The chain has TRBV24-1 and TRBJ1-2, with TRBD1 identical over 8 bases. The CDR3 sequence is 12 residues long. The V gene's germline CDR1 is KGHDR and CDR2 SFDVKD. After removal of 0 bases from V and 13 bases from J, the junction contained 3 bases not matched to a gene. The CDR3 sequence is CATSDLGQGFTF. The CDR3 DNA reads as TGTGCCACCAGTGATTTGGGACAGGGTTTCACCTTC.

The chain is built from TRBV19 and TRBJ1-5, with TRBD1 matching 7 bases. Trimming at V came to 3 bases and at J to 2 bases, leaving 7 bases not matched to a gene. CDR3 length equals 16 residues. CDR1 and CDR2 from the germline V gene are LNHDA and SQIVND (reference sequence). CDR3 residues: CASSMWTGSRNQPQHF. CDR3 sequence (DNA): TGTGCCAGTAGTATGTGGACAGGATCCCGCAATCAGCCCCAGCATTTT.

V and J are TRBV5-1 and TRBJ2-1; 12 positions match TRBD2. The CDR3 is made up of 17 amino acids. The germline V gene encodes CDR1 SGHRS and CDR2 YFSETQ. Germline trimming cut 0 bases from V and 4 bases from J; bases unmatched to any gene: 5. CDR3 coding DNA: TGCGCCAGCAGCTTGGGCTCCGGGACTAGCGGGTACAATGAGCAGTTCTTC. Translated: CASSLGSGTSGYNEQFF.

The CDR3 region is CASSLSIWQVSSYNSPLHF. The CDR3 DNA follows: TGTGCCAGCAGTTTATCAATTTGGCAGGTAAGCTCCTATAATTCACCCCTCCACTTT. The chain couples TRBV28 to TRBJ1-6; no reliable D call. The germline CDR1 and CDR2 sequences are MDHEN and SYDVKM. Trimming stripped 1 base from V and 0 bases from J, with 16 bases between. The CDR3 consists of 19 residues.

The V call is TRBV6-2 or TRBV6-3, the J call TRBJ2-7; tentative D call: TRBD2 (6 bases). Germline CDR1 MNHEY, CDR2 SVGEGT. The CDR3 sequence is 14 residues long. Trimming cost V 1 base and J 6 bases, with 13 bases left between them. The CDR3 DNA sequence: TGTGCCAGCAGTTACTGGACTATCCCCAGCGAGCAGTACTTC. Translating gives CASSYWTIPSEQYF.

This rearrangement joins TRBV11-2 to TRBJ1-3, with 8 bases identical to TRBD1. Germline V lookup: CDR1 SGHAT, CDR2 FQNNGV. V was pared by 9 bases and J by 0 bases, with 4 bases of the junction left unmatched. CDR3 size: 14 residues. CDR3 protein: CASGQGNSGNTIYF. The CDR3 DNA follows: TGTGCCAGTGGACAGGGAAACTCTGGAAACACCATATATTTT. Together with reference TRBV11-2 and TRBJ1-3, the CDR3 gives the full variable domain: EAGVAQSPRYKIIEKRQSVAFWCNPISGHATLYWYQQILGQGPKLLIQFQNNGVVDDSQLPKDRFSAERLKGVDSTLKIQPAKLEDSAVYLCASGQGNSGNTIYFGEGSWLTVV.

The rearrangement joins TRBV30 to TRBJ2-5; 8 bases align to TRBD2. The CDR3 consists of 15 residues. In germline, CDR1 is GTSNPN, CDR2 SVGIG (reference sequence). With 2 bases clipped from V and 7 bases from J, the junction kept 12 bases outside the gene matches. The CDR3 region is CAWSLLGSGSATQYF. DNA of the CDR3: TGTGCCTGGAGTCTCCTAGGGAGCGGGAGTGCGACCCAGTACTTC.

The chain employs TRBV11-2 and TRBJ1-2, with 7 bases lining up with TRBD1. Germline V gene sequence: CDR1 SGHAT, CDR2 FQNNGV. This CDR3 is 15 amino acids long. V dropped 0 bases and J dropped 2; count of bases not matched to a gene: 3. This CDR3 is CASSLDARGNYGYTF. DNA for the CDR3: TGTGCCAGCAGCTTAGATGCCAGGGGGAACTATGGCTACACCTTC.

V usage is TRBV2 and J usage is TRBJ1-6; 10 bases are shared with TRBD1. CDR1 and CDR2 from the germline V gene are SNHLY and FYNNEI. J was trimmed by 9 bases and V by 5 bases; bases with no gene match: 16. The CDR3 runs to 18 residues. CDR3 in amino acids: CASSTSPRDRGITSPLHF. Written as DNA, the CDR3 is TGTGCCAGCAGTACCAGCCCTCGGGACAGGGGCATCACTTCACCCCTCCACTTT.

The genes are TRBV27 and TRBJ2-1; TRBD2 matches 7 bases. Trimming at V came to 6 bases and at J to 6 bases, leaving 8 bases not matched to a gene. Germline V gene lookup returns CDR1 MNHEY and CDR2 SMNVEV (reference sequence). The CDR3 extends over 14 amino acids. CDR3 sequence: CASRAGRTGNEQFF. The CDR3 DNA sequence: TGTGCCAGCAGAGCCGGGAGGACGGGCAATGAGCAGTTCTTC.

The DNA of the CDR3 is TGTGCCAGCAGCCACCCCAGGGTAGGGACTAGCGGCACCGGGGAGCTGTTTTTT. Its translation: CASSHPRVGTSGTGELFF. V gene TRBV4-2 combines with J gene TRBJ2-2, with 11 positions matching TRBD2. The CDR3 has 18 amino acids. From germline, CDR1 is LGHNA and CDR2 YNFKEQ. V gave up 3 bases and J gave up 4 bases; unmatched junction bases: 10.

This clone has only one observation. The chain joins TRBV2 to TRBJ2-7; 7 bases fit TRBD1. The CDR3 length is 13 residues. Germline V gene sequence: CDR1 SNHLY, CDR2 FYNNEI. Trimming removed 6 bases from V and 2 bases from J; junction bases left unmatched: 4. CDR3 sequence reads: CASSVDRTYEQYF. The CDR3 nucleotides read TGTGCCAGCAGCGTGGACAGGACCTACGAGCAGTACTTC.

V is TRBV14 and J is TRBJ1-1; 8 positions match TRBD1. Germline V gives CDR1 SGHDN, CDR2 FVKESK. CDR3 length: 14 residues. V shed 5 bases, J shed 4 bases, and the junction held 6 bases outside the gene matches. CDR3 region: CASSMDRAGTEAFF. CDR3 in DNA: TGTGCCAGCAGCATGGACAGGGCTGGCACTGAAGCTTTCTTT. Based on the CDR3 plus reference TRBV14 and TRBJ1-1, the full variable domain is EAGVTQFPSHSVIEKGQTVTLRCDPISGHDNLYWYRRVMGKEIKFLLHFVKESKQDESGMPNNRFLAERTGGTYSTLKVQPAELEDSGVYFCASSMDRAGTEAFFGQGTRLTVV.

This clone came up once. This chain uses TRBV11-2 with TRBJ1-1; no clear D gene. CDR3 length: 13 residues. Germline V gene data show CDR1 as SGHAT and CDR2 as FQNNGV. V was pared by 0 bases and J by 11 bases, with 13 bases between. The CDR3 DNA reads as TGTGCCAGCAGCTTAGATTCTTTCTCGGGTGCTTTCTTT. Its translation: CASSLDSFSGAFF.

This chain uses TRBV6-5 with TRBJ2-7, with TRBD2 identical over 8 bases. Trimming cost V 6 bases and J 0 bases; bases outside gene matches: 4. The CDR3 is made up of 14 amino acids. Germline lookup yields CDR1 MNHEY and CDR2 SVGAGI. CDR3 in amino acids: CASRLAVSSYEQYF. CDR3 DNA: TGTGCCAGCAGACTAGCGGTTAGCTCCTACGAGCAGTACTTC.

The rearrangement joins TRBV28 to TRBJ2-1; 7 bases are shared with TRBD1. Germline lookup yields CDR1 MDHEN and CDR2 SYDVKM. After removal of 6 bases from V and 5 bases from J, the junction contained 10 bases not matched to a gene. The CDR3 is made up of 15 amino acids. CDR3 DNA sequence: TGTGCCAGCAGGGCCTTCCGACAGGGAAACAATGAGCAGTTCTTC. It yields the protein CASRAFRQGNNEQFF.

The gene calls are TRBV9 and TRBJ1-2, with 8 bases identical to TRBD1. This CDR3 is 15 amino acids long. J lost 3 bases, V lost 4 bases, and 8 bases had no gene match. Germline V gene sequence: CDR1 SGDLS, CDR2 YYNGEE. The CDR3 sequence: CASSTAETGDYGYTF. The CDR3 nucleotides read TGTGCCAGCAGCACCGCCGAGACAGGGGACTATGGCTACACCTTC.

In this sample, this clone turned up a few times. This chain connects TRBV30 to TRBJ1-3; D is ambiguous. The germline CDR1 and CDR2 sequences are GTSNPN and SVGIG (reference sequence). V gave up 3 bases and J gave up 0 bases, with 6 bases separating them. The CDR3 spans 13 residues. The CDR3 bases are TGTGCCTGGAGATCTAACTCTGGAAACACCATATATTTT. It is translated as CAWRSNSGNTIYF.

The chain combines TRBV6-2 or TRBV6-3 with TRBJ2-7, with 12 nucleotides matching TRBD2. Germline V gene lookup returns CDR1 MNHEY and CDR2 SVGEGT. V trimming: 2 bases; J trimming: 4 bases; junction bases outside the gene matches: 6. This CDR3 spans 16 amino acids. This chain's CDR3 is CASSYGGTSGPYEQYF. The CDR3, as DNA: TGTGCCAGCAGTTACGGCGGGACTAGCGGGCCGTACGAGCAGTACTTC.

This chain joins TRBV27 and TRBJ2-3; 13 bases match TRBD2. V shed 5 bases, J shed 6 bases, and the junction held 8 bases outside the gene matches. The CDR3 length is 16 residues. Germline-derived CDR1 and CDR2 are MNHEY and SMNVEV (reference sequence). Here the CDR3 DNA reads TGTGCCAGCAGTCGCAACCCGGGACTAGCGGGGGATACGCAGTATTTT. Its protein is CASSRNPGLAGDTQYF.

The rearrangement uses TRBV19 and TRBJ2-5, with D possibly being TRBD2 (6 bases). Deletions cut 0 bases from V and 4 bases from J, with 6 bases between. Germline CDR1 is LNHDA and CDR2 is SQIVND (reference sequence). The CDR3 runs 13 residues. This chain's CDR3 is CASSIDSGETQYF. CDR3 in DNA: TGTGCCAGTAGTATAGATAGCGGAGAGACCCAGTACTTC.

The genes are TRBV19 and TRBJ1-5, with 10 bases aligning to TRBD1. Germline trimming cut 7 bases from V and 1 base from J; bases unmatched to any gene: 10. The CDR3 has 17 residues. CDR1 and CDR2 from the germline V gene are LNHDA and SQIVND (reference sequence). As DNA, the CDR3 is TGTGCCAGTAAAAGGACAGGGGGAAGACTGAGCAATCAGCCCCAGCATTTT. It specifies CASKRTGGRLSNQPQHF.

The rearrangement uses TRBV6-6 and TRBJ1-1; 7 nucleotides match TRBD1. The V gene's germline CDR1 is MNHNY and CDR2 SVGAGI (reference sequence). The trim removed 2 bases at V and 11 bases at J, leaving 5 bases unmatched. There are 12 residues in the CDR3. This CDR3 is CASSYAQGDAFF. CDR3 nucleotide sequence: TGTGCCAGCAGTTACGCTCAGGGGGACGCTTTCTTT.

V is TRBV7-6 and J is TRBJ2-5; 7 positions agree with TRBD1. CDR3 size: 14 residues. Germline V lookup: CDR1 SGHVS, CDR2 FNYEAQ. Losses at the gene ends were 5 bases for V and 4 bases for J; bases not matched to a gene: 7. Here the CDR3 reads CASSPDRHAETQYF. CDR3 nucleotides: TGTGCCAGCAGCCCGGACAGGCACGCAGAGACCCAGTACTTC.